The 27 T cell receptor beta chains below all came from one sample that was sequenced in a study of CD8 T cells in ankylosing spondylitis. TCRdb used MiXCR to reprocess the 5' RACE reads, holding one entry per CDR3 protein. Of more than 650,000 distinct CDR3 sequences in the sample, over 9.5% were seen once. Antigens of these TCRs are unknown. Study-level findings and limits: Made up of eight highly homologous variants, a TCR beta motif appeared characteristic of ankylosing spondylitis blood.

Sequencing used blood, either unsorted or a sorted T cell fraction (not recorded which). The origin of the receptors is a male donor with ankylosing spondylitis.

This clonotype was detected a few times. The chain has TRBV18 and TRBJ2-1; D is tentatively TRBD1 or TRBD2 (5 bases each). The CDR3 is 14 amino acids. With 6 bases removed from V and 4 bases from J, the gap between germline ends came to 13 bases. The V gene's germline CDR1 is KGHSH and CDR2 LQKENI. CDR3 region: CASSGTPPYNEQFF. CDR3 bases: TGTGCCAGCTCCGGGACGCCACCATACAATGAGCAGTTCTTC.

This chain links TRBV20-1 with TRBJ2-5; perhaps TRBD1 as D (6 bases). V was clipped by 1 base and J by 5 bases, with 11 bases between them. CDR1 and CDR2 from the germline V gene are DFQATT and SNEGSKA (reference sequence). The CDR3 runs 13 residues. The CDR3 DNA is TGCAGTGCTAGAGCAGGGGTGTTGGAGACCCAGTACTTC. It translates to CSARAGVLETQYF.

This clonotype appeared many times. The junction departs from the called germline gene at one end, perhaps through a read error. The chain joins TRBV5-1 to TRBJ2-2; no definite D call. Germline-derived CDR1 and CDR2 are SGHRS and YFSETQ. The length of the CDR3 is 14 residues. The CDR3 loop is CASSLVLGTGELFF. CDR3 nucleotides: TGTGCCAGCAGTTTAGTGCTAGGCACCGGGGAGCTGTTTTTT.

V gene TRBV10-2 combines with J gene TRBJ2-1, with TRBD2 matching 10 bases. With V trimmed by 4 bases and J by 6 bases, 9 bases remained unmatched. This CDR3 has 16 amino acids. CDR1 is WSHSY and CDR2 is SAAADI in the germline V gene. DNA for the CDR3: TGCGCCAGCAGTGCCAAAGGGAGCGGGAGGGTCAATGAGCAGTTCTTC. The encoded protein is CASSAKGSGRVNEQFF.

Many counts were recorded for this clonotype. The chain links TRBV20-1 to TRBJ1-1; no firm D call. Trimming pared 3 bases from V and 0 bases from J, leaving 5 bases between. This CDR3 has 12 amino acids. Germline lookup yields CDR1 DFQATT and CDR2 SNEGSKA (reference sequence). The CDR3 DNA reads as TGCAGTGCTAGTCACTTGAACACTGAAGCTTTCTTT. Translation: CSASHLNTEAFF.

This clonotype was counted a few times. The chain has TRBV28 and TRBJ2-7; D uncertain. The length of the CDR3 is 12 residues. Germline CDR1 and CDR2: MDHEN and SYDVKM. V lost 4 bases to trimming and J lost 3 bases, with 7 bases between them. CDR3 sequence reads: CASSSDIYEQYF. CDR3 in DNA: TGTGCCAGCAGTTCAGACATCTACGAGCAGTACTTC.

This clonotype was found a few times. The rearrangement links TRBV20-1 to TRBJ1-5; D gene unclear. The germline V gene has CDR1 DFQATT and CDR2 SNEGSKA (reference sequence). Trimming stripped 5 bases from V and 3 bases from J, with 14 bases between. The CDR3 consists of 14 residues. CDR3 sequence (DNA): TGCAGTGCTCCCAAGGGAGGCGACAATCAGCCCCAGCATTTT. Encoded protein: CSAPKGGDNQPQHF.

Only a few counts were recorded for this clonotype. The chain recombines TRBV9 with TRBJ2-4; D ambiguous. Germline CDR1 and CDR2: SGDLS and YYNGEE. The CDR3 covers 13 residues. Trimming left V 3 bases short and J 0 bases short, with 4 bases between. The CDR3 bases are TGTGCCAGCAGCGGGGTAGCCAAAAACATTCAGTACTTC. It encodes CASSGVAKNIQYF. Full variable domain (missing parts from reference TRBV9 and TRBJ2-4): DSGVTQTPKHLITATGQRVTLRCSPRSGDLSVYWYQQSLDQGLQFLIQYYNGEERAKGNILERFSAQQFPDLHSELNLSSLELGDSALYFCASSGVAKNIQYFGAGTRLSVL.

The chain joins TRBV6-5 to TRBJ2-7; tentatively, D is TRBD2 (5 bases). Germline CDR1 is MNHEY and CDR2 is SVGAGI. CDR3 size: 13 residues. The germline V and J ends were trimmed by 4 bases and 7 bases, with 14 bases remaining between them. CDR3 bases: TGTGCCAGCAGTTTCAACGCCCCGGGAGAGCAGTACTTC. Its protein product is CASSFNAPGEQYF.

This clonotype was seen only a few times. The chain couples TRBV18 to TRBJ2-1; 8 bases line up with TRBD2. CDR1 and CDR2 from the germline V gene are KGHSH and LQKENI. V lost 3 bases to trimming and J lost 4 bases; unmatched junction nucleotides: 17. This CDR3 contains 19 residues. CDR3 amino acids: CASSPNGPGGPTKYNEQFF. The CDR3 DNA reads as TGTGCCAGCTCACCGAACGGTCCGGGAGGGCCGACAAAATACAATGAGCAGTTCTTC.

The V and J genes are TRBV15 and TRBJ2-3; unclear D gene. Germline V gene data show CDR1 as LNHNV and CDR2 as YYDKDF (reference sequence). There are 12 residues in the CDR3. The V end was cut by 4 bases, the J end by 7 bases, with 9 bases between. This CDR3 reads CATSIDTHTQYF. Written as DNA, the CDR3 is TGTGCCACCAGCATCGACACCCATACGCAGTATTTT.

The V call is TRBV24-1, the J call TRBJ2-1; D might be TRBD1 (6 bases). The CDR3 sequence is 14 residues long. Germline V gene lookup returns CDR1 KGHDR and CDR2 SFDVKD. Trimming removed 4 bases from V and 8 bases from J, with 14 bases in between. The CDR3 DNA is TGTGCCACCAGTGAGACGAACAGGGTCGATGAGCAGTTCTTC. Amino acids: CATSETNRVDEQFF.

This clonotype was found a few times. The chain's CDR3 is CASSLRLAGEDTQYF. Here the CDR3 DNA reads TGTGCCAGCAGCTTAAGACTAGCGGGGGAAGATACGCAGTATTTT. The rearrangement joins TRBV11-2 to TRBJ2-3, with TRBD2 identical over 12 bases. V was clipped by 2 bases and J by 5 bases; unmatched bases: 2. Germline V gene lookup returns CDR1 SGHAT and CDR2 FQNNGV. The CDR3 loop spans 15 amino acids. Using reference TRBV11-2 and TRBJ2-3 for the parts outside the CDR3, the full variable domain is EAGVAQSPRYKIIEKRQSVAFWCNPISGHATLYWYQQILGQGPKLLIQFQNNGVVDDSQLPKDRFSAERLKGVDSTLKIQPAKLEDSAVYLCASSLRLAGEDTQYFGPGTRLTVL.

This clonotype was recorded a few times. The chain employs TRBV20-1 and TRBJ2-7; D call uncertain. The CDR3 is 12 residues long. Between the trimmed V and J ends, which lost 6 bases and 7 bases, there was a span of 16 bases. In germline, CDR1 is DFQATT, CDR2 SNEGSKA (reference sequence). In DNA, the CDR3 is TGCAGTGCAACGGCGGTTACGACGGAGCAGTACTTC. Translation: CSATAVTTEQYF.

This clonotype was seen at least ten times. This sequence joins TRBV20-1 and TRBJ2-3; possible D gene TRBD1, 6 bases. This CDR3 spans 13 amino acids. V was shortened by 5 bases and J by 0 bases, with 9 bases between the two germline ends. Germline V lookup: CDR1 DFQATT, CDR2 SNEGSKA (reference sequence). Here the CDR3 reads CSARRGSTDTQYF. DNA of the CDR3: TGCAGTGCTCGAAGGGGGAGCACAGATACGCAGTATTTT.

This clonotype was found a few times. The rearrangement links TRBV7-2 to TRBJ2-1, with 7 bases that match TRBD1. The CDR3 sequence is 16 residues long. The germline V gene has CDR1 SGHTA and CDR2 FQGNSA. Trimming removed 5 bases from V and 0 bases from J; junction bases left unmatched: 7. The CDR3 here is CASSAGRDSSYNEQFF. For the CDR3, the DNA is TGTGCCAGCAGCGCGGGCCGGGACAGCTCCTACAATGAGCAGTTCTTC. Filled out from reference TRBV7-2 and TRBJ2-1, the complete variable domain reads GAGVSQSPSNKVTEKGKDVELRCDPISGHTALYWYRQSLGQGLEFLIYFQGNSAPDKSGLPSDRFSAERTGGSVSTLTIQRTQQEDSAVYLCASSAGRDSSYNEQFFGPGTRLTVL.

This clonotype was counted between two and nine times. CDR3 nucleotide sequence: TGTGCCAGCAGTTTAGTCGCAACACTAGAGACCCAGTACTTC. This gives the protein CASSLVATLETQYF. The chain employs TRBV12-3 or TRBV12-4 and TRBJ2-5; D ambiguous. The CDR3 runs 14 residues. With 1 base removed from V and 4 bases from J, the gap between germline ends came to 10 bases.

This clonotype was recorded at least ten times. CDR3 DNA sequence: TGTGCCAGCAGCTTATTCGGGGACTCCTACAATGAGCAGTTCTTC. As protein: CASSLFGDSYNEQFF. The chain carries TRBV11-2 and TRBJ2-1, with D possibly TRBD2 on 5 matching bases. The CDR3 is 15 residues long. Germline V gives CDR1 SGHAT, CDR2 FQNNGV. The ends were cut back, 2 bases at V and 0 bases at J, with 8 bases in the middle.

A few counts support this clonotype. The chain employs TRBV25-1 and TRBJ2-3; TRBD2 aligns across 13 bases. The length of the CDR3 is 16 residues. Germline lookup yields CDR1 MGHDK and CDR2 SYGVNS. V lost 1 base and J lost 7; bases outside the gene matches: 5. CDR3 nucleotide sequence: TGTGCCAGCAGTGAATCATGGACTAGCGGGAGACATACGCAGTATTTT. Translated, it gives CASSESWTSGRHTQYF.

In its sample, this clonotype was seen many times. The chain couples TRBV16 to TRBJ2-7; the D gene is possibly TRBD1 (5 bases). Per the germline V gene, CDR1 is KGHSY and CDR2 is FQNENV. V lost 4 bases, J lost 0 bases, and 13 bases lay in between. This CDR3 has 15 residues. The CDR3 nucleotides are TGTGCCAGCAGCCGAGGCCAGGGCGACTCCTACGAGCAGTACTTC. Residues: CASSRGQGDSYEQYF.

The chain recombines TRBV6-6 with TRBJ2-4; 7 bases map to TRBD1. CDR1 and CDR2 from the germline V gene are MNHNY and SVGAGI (reference sequence). The CDR3 runs 12 residues. Trimming removed 7 bases from V and 7 bases from J; junction bases left unmatched: 4. In DNA, the CDR3 is TGTGCCAGCACTGGACAGGTCAACATTCAGTACTTC. It specifies CASTGQVNIQYF.

This clonotype was picked up a small number of times. The rearrangement links TRBV29-1 to TRBJ1-2; D is possibly TRBD1 (5 bases). Germline CDR1 is SQVTM and CDR2 is ANQGSEA. Trimming took 7 bases from V and 3 from J, leaving 12 bases between them. The CDR3 runs 12 residues. CDR3: CSGGEDYYGYTF. The CDR3 nucleotides are TGCAGCGGGGGGGAGGATTACTATGGCTACACCTTC.

The chain joins TRBV4-1 to TRBJ2-7; 8 nucleotides match TRBD2. The V gene end was trimmed by 3 bases and the J gene end by 0 bases; junction bases not matched to a gene: 4. The CDR3 totals 15 residues. Germline CDR1 and CDR2: MGHRA and YSYEKL. Here the CDR3 DNA reads TGCGCCAGCAGCCACAACCGGGAGGGCTCCTACGAGCAGTACTTC. Its translation: CASSHNREGSYEQYF.

This clonotype was seen a few times. The V and J genes are TRBV10-3 and TRBJ2-1; perhaps TRBD1 as D (6 bases). The CDR3 consists of 13 residues. Trimming took 3 bases from V and 6 from J, leaving 9 bases between them. Germline assignment: CDR1 ENHRY and CDR2 SYGVKD. The CDR3 region is CAISERDTNEQFF. CDR3 in DNA: TGTGCCATCAGTGAAAGGGACACCAATGAGCAGTTCTTC.

V usage is TRBV7-2 and J usage is TRBJ1-1; D ambiguous. With 7 bases removed from V and 1 base from J, the gap between germline ends came to 10 bases. CDR1 and CDR2 (germline): SGHTA, FQGNSA. CDR3 size: 13 residues. In DNA, the CDR3 is TGTGCCAGCAATGCCCAACGGAACACTGAAGCTTTCTTT. This translates into CASNAQRNTEAFF.

There are many counts of this clonotype. The V gene is TRBV7-2, the J gene TRBJ1-2, with 10 bases matching TRBD1. V lost 4 bases to trimming and J lost 6 bases; unmatched junction nucleotides: 5. CDR1 and CDR2 from the germline V gene are SGHTA and FQGNSA. There are 14 residues in the CDR3. CDR3 amino acids: CASSWDRGDHGYTF. The CDR3 coding sequence is TGTGCCAGCAGCTGGGACAGGGGCGATCATGGCTACACCTTC.

This clonotype was counted at least ten times. The V call is TRBV29-1, the J call TRBJ1-1, with TRBD1 matching over 7 bases. Germline V gene sequence: CDR1 SQVTM, CDR2 ANQGSEA. The trim removed 2 bases at V and 3 bases at J, leaving 3 bases unmatched. The length of the CDR3 is 13 residues. For the CDR3, the DNA is TGCAGCGTTGAAAAGGGGGCTGACACTGAAGCTTTCTTT. Translation gives CSVEKGADTEAFF. Drawing the rest from reference TRBV29-1 and TRBJ1-1, the complete variable domain is SAVISQKPSRDICQRGTSLTIQCQVDSQVTMMFWYRQQPGQSLTLIATANQGSEATYESGFVIDKFPISRPNLTFSTLTVSNMSPEDSSIYLCSVEKGADTEAFFGQGTRLTVV.